This T cell receptor beta chain was recovered during a study of T cell repertoires in cytomegalovirus infection. Study background: Indicated by public TCR beta signatures were CMV infection and matching HLA type. Findings and caveats of the study: Using cumulative public TCR beta family frequency, the authors identified those who carried CMV together with the relevant HLA.

Trimming removed 4 bases from V and 7 bases from J, with 11 bases in between. Germline V lookup: CDR1 MNHGY, CDR2 SAAAGT. The CDR3 spans 14 residues. In this sample, this clonotype turned up a few times. Antigen: not known. TCRdb ran MiXCR on the reads and lists one entry per CDR3 protein. The data contain 510,000 or so distinct CDR3 sequences, 26% of them singletons. Sequencing was done on a sample of PBMCs. The sequence came from a human donor in good health (CMV status not recorded). Some clones in this sample may be carry-over from other donors' samples. V gene TRBV6-8 combines with J gene TRBJ1-6; possible D gene TRBD1, 6 bases. The CDR3 nucleotides read TGTGCCAGCAGTTTCCAGGGGAGGAATTCACCCCTCCACTTT. It translates to CASSFQGRNSPLHF.